These T cell receptor beta chains were read from a single sample in a study of blood T cell repertoires in COVID-19. Sequencing was performed with immunoSEQ multiplex PCR; in TCRdb, only in-frame clones are kept and a portion is missing. The sample yields about 250,000 clones, about nine tenths seen once. The material sequenced was PBMCs or T cells enriched from blood (not recorded which). The source of these receptors is a man aged 35 to 55 who had recovered from COVID-19. Each CDR3 is given with its conserved first and last residue. A D gene is named only where the DNA matches it firmly. Expanded clones get a size class; other rows say once, few or many, or leave the size out.

j_call: TRBJ2-5; clone_size: many; v_call: TRBV7-2; d_call: TRBD2; cdr3_aa: CASSQSSGSETQYF; cdr3_nt: TGTGCCAGCAGCCAGAGCAGCGGGAGTGAGACCCAGTACTTC
j_call: TRBJ1-1; clone_size: .; v_call: TRBV6-5; d_call: TRBD1; cdr3_aa: CASRPGQMNTEAFF; cdr3_nt: TGTGCCAGCAGGCCGGGACAGATGAACACTGAAGCTTTCTTT
j_call: TRBJ1-2; clone_size: .; v_call: TRBV27; d_call: TRBD1; cdr3_aa: CASSPGQANYGYTF; cdr3_nt: TGTGCCAGCAGTCCAGGACAGGCAAACTATGGCTACACCTTC
j_call: TRBJ1-2; clone_size: .; v_call: TRBV5-4; d_call: .; cdr3_aa: CASSGVGAPYGYTF; cdr3_nt: TGTGCCAGCAGTGGGGTAGGGGCTCCCTATGGCTACACCTTC
j_call: TRBJ1-4; clone_size: .; v_call: TRBV30; d_call: .; cdr3_aa: CAWSTGTFNEKLFF; cdr3_nt: TGTGCCTGGAGTACCGGGACTTTTAATGAAAAACTGTTTTTT
j_call: TRBJ1-5; clone_size: .; v_call: TRBV4-1; d_call: .; cdr3_aa: CASSQEPGGNQPQHF; cdr3_nt: TGCGCCAGCAGCCAAGAACCAGGGGGCAATCAGCCCCAGCATTTT
j_call: TRBJ1-5; clone_size: .; v_call: TRBV29-1; d_call: .; cdr3_aa: CSVGQGYQPQHF; cdr3_nt: TGCAGCGTTGGGCAGGGATATCAGCCCCAGCATTTT
j_call: TRBJ2-1; clone_size: once; v_call: TRBV5-1; d_call: TRBD2; cdr3_aa: CASSRGLAGGTYNEQFF; cdr3_nt: TGCGCCAGCAGCCGAGGACTAGCGGGAGGAACCTACAATGAGCAGTTCTTC
j_call: TRBJ2-7; clone_size: .; v_call: TRBV6-5; d_call: .; cdr3_aa: CASSYTGNSYEQYF; cdr3_nt: TGTGCCAGCAGTTATACAGGGAACTCCTACGAGCAGTACTTC
j_call: TRBJ2-3; clone_size: .; v_call: TRBV6-6; d_call: .; cdr3_aa: CASSYSGGQGTDTQYF; cdr3_nt: TGTGCCAGCAGTTACTCGGGGGGGCAGGGCACAGATACGCAGTATTTT
j_call: TRBJ2-7; clone_size: .; v_call: TRBV27; d_call: TRBD1; cdr3_aa: CASSQIRQGIREQYF; cdr3_nt: TGTGCCAGCAGTCAGATTAGACAGGGAATCCGCGAGCAGTACTTC
j_call: TRBJ1-1; clone_size: .; v_call: TRBV7-3; d_call: .; cdr3_aa: CASSPGGGAHTEAFF; cdr3_nt: TGTGCCAGCAGCCCGGGGGGCGGGGCGCACACTGAAGCTTTCTTT
j_call: TRBJ1-1; clone_size: .; v_call: TRBV6-5; d_call: TRBD1; cdr3_aa: CASTRQGLDTEAFF; cdr3_nt: TGTGCCAGTACGAGACAGGGACTGGACACTGAAGCTTTCTTT
j_call: TRBJ1-3; clone_size: .; v_call: TRBV27; d_call: .; cdr3_aa: CASSFSGTPGNTIYF; cdr3_nt: TGTGCCAGCAGTTTTTCCGGGACACCTGGAAACACCATATATTTT
j_call: TRBJ1-2; clone_size: .; v_call: TRBV6-6; d_call: .; cdr3_aa: CASSDEGNYGYTF; cdr3_nt: TGTGCCAGCAGTGACGAGGGTAACTATGGCTACACCTTC
j_call: TRBJ1-5; clone_size: .; v_call: TRBV6-2/TRBV6-3; d_call: TRBD1; cdr3_aa: CASSSRGQGSGNQPQHF; cdr3_nt: TGTGCCAGCAGTTCGCGGGGACAGGGTAGTGGCAATCAGCCCCAGCATTTT
j_call: TRBJ1-2; clone_size: .; v_call: TRBV30; d_call: TRBD1; cdr3_aa: CVFYRGGYGYTF; cdr3_nt: TGTGTCTTTTACAGGGGTGGCTATGGCTACACCTTC
j_call: TRBJ1-6; clone_size: .; v_call: TRBV7-2; d_call: TRBD1; cdr3_aa: CASSLVGQGISPLHF; cdr3_nt: TGTGCCAGCAGCTTAGTGGGACAGGGGATATCACCCCTCCACTTT
j_call: TRBJ1-1; clone_size: few; v_call: TRBV19; d_call: TRBD1; cdr3_aa: CAVVRQGRVNTEAFF; cdr3_nt: TGTGCCGTTGTGAGACAGGGGCGGGTGAACACTGAAGCTTTCTTT
j_call: TRBJ1-5; clone_size: .; v_call: TRBV9; d_call: .; cdr3_aa: CASSKSGIGSQPQHF; cdr3_nt: TGTGCCAGCAGCAAATCGGGGATTGGGAGTCAGCCCCAGCATTTT
j_call: TRBJ2-2; clone_size: .; v_call: TRBV7-9; d_call: TRBD1; cdr3_aa: CASSPGQGRTGELFF; cdr3_nt: TGTGCCAGCAGCCCCGGACAGGGTAGGACCGGGGAGCTGTTTTTT
j_call: TRBJ1-2; clone_size: once; v_call: TRBV9; d_call: .; cdr3_aa: CASSGGSTLYTF; cdr3_nt: TGTGCCAGCAGCGGAGGGTCCACGCTCTACACCTTC
j_call: TRBJ2-2; clone_size: .; v_call: TRBV28; d_call: .; cdr3_aa: CASSFLLHPGELFF; cdr3_nt: TGTGCCAGCAGTTTTTTACTCCACCCCGGGGAGCTGTTTTTT